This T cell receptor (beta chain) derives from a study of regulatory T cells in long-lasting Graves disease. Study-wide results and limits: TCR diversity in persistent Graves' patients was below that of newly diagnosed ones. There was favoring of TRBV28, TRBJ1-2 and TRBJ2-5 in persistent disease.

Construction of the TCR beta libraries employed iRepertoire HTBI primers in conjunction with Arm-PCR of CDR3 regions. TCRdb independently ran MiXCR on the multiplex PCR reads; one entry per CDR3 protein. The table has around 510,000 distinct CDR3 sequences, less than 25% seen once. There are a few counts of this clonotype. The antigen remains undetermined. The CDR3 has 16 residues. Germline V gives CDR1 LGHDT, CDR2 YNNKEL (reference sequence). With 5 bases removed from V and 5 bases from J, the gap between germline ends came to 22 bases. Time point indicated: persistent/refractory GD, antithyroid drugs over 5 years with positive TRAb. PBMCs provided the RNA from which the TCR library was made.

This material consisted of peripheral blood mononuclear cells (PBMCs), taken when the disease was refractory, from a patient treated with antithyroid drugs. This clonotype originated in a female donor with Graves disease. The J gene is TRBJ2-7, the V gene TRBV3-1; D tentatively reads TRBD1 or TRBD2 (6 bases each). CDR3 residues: CASSSTTRGLWDEQYF. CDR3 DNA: TGTGCCAGCAGCTCAACAACCAGGGGACTCTGGGACGAGCAGTACTTC.